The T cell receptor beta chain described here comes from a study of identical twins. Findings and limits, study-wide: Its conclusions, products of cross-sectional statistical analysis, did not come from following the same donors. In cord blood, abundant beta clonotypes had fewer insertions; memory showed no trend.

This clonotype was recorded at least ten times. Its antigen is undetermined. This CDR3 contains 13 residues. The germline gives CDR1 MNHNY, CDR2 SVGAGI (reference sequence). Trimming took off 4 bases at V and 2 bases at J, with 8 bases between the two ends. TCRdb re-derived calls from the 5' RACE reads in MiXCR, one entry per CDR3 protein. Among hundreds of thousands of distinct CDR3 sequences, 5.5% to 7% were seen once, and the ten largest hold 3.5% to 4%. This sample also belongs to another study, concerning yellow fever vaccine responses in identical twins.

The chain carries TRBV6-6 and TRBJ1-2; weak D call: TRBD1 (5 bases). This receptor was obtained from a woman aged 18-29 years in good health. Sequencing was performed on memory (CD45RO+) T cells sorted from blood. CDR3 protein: CASSLQANYGYTF. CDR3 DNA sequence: TGTGCCAGCAGTTTACAGGCGAACTATGGCTACACCTTC.